The clone carrying this T cell receptor beta chain has a count of ten or more. The data were taken from a study of patients and donors after allogeneic stem cell transplantation. TCRdb re-called the RT-PCR reads with MiXCR, one entry per CDR3 protein. This table holds about 160,000 distinct CDR3 sequences, about 24% found once. Trimming removed 2 bases at V and 6 bases at J, with 10 bases between. The CDR3 sequence is 13 residues long. The sample comprised blood, either unsorted or a sorted T cell fraction (not recorded which). The J gene is TRBJ1-2, the V gene TRBV12-3 or TRBV12-4, with D possibly TRBD1 on 5 matching bases. This TCR was sampled from a human donor who was either an allogeneic HSCT recipient or a stem cell or donor lymphocyte infusion donor (not recorded which). It is not recorded whose cells these are; they may come from a transplant donor. The CDR3 loop reads CASSLIGANGYTF. CDR3 DNA sequence: TGTGCCAGCAGTTTAATAGGGGCTAATGGCTACACCTTC.